These 16 T cell receptor beta chains came from one sample sequenced in a study of blood T cell repertoires in COVID-19. Sequencing was performed with immunoSEQ multiplex PCR; in TCRdb, only in-frame clones are kept and a portion is missing. Of nearly 70,000 clones listed, 70% to 90% are singletons. Sequenced material: peripheral blood. All receptors come from a woman between 45 and 65 years old with COVID-19, enrolled during active disease.

A single count supports this clone. The rearrangement joins TRBV7-8 to TRBJ2-2, with a weak D call TRBD2 (6 bases). The V and J ends lost 4 bases and 6 bases respectively, with 15 bases between them. CDR3 length: 15 residues. CDR1 is SGHVS, CDR2 FQNEAQ, per germline. For the CDR3, the DNA is TGTGCCAGCAGCTCCGGGACCGCGGGGTCCGGGGAGCTGTTTTTT. It is translated as CASSSGTAGSGELFF.

The chain is built from TRBV5-1 and TRBJ2-7; the match to TRBD2 covers 7 bases. Germline V CDR1 and CDR2: SGHRS, YFSETQ. Trimming cost V 0 bases and J 6 bases; bases outside gene matches: 6. CDR3 length: 14 residues. The chain's CDR3 is CASSLGRGWSEQYF. The CDR3 DNA sequence: TGCGCCAGCAGCTTGGGGCGGGGGTGGAGCGAGCAGTACTTC.

In its sample, this clone was seen once. J is TRBJ2-2 and V is TRBV15, with TRBD2 matching over 8 bases. Trimming took 4 bases from V and 5 from J; bases not matched to a gene: 3. The CDR3 extends over 14 amino acids. CDR1 is LNHNV, CDR2 YYDKDF, per germline (reference sequence). The CDR3 spells CATSTRLATGELFF. The CDR3 bases are TGTGCCACCAGCACCCGACTAGCGACCGGGGAGCTGTTTTTT.

The chain employs TRBV25-1 and TRBJ2-5; D is possibly TRBD2 (5 bases). Germline CDR1 is MGHDK and CDR2 is SYGVNS. Trimming cost V 7 bases and J 4 bases, with 16 bases left between them. The CDR3 extends over 14 amino acids. The CDR3 loop is CASTRAEGLETQYF. Written as DNA, the CDR3 is TGTGCCAGCACCCGGGCTGAGGGCTTAGAGACCCAGTACTTC. Combining the CDR3 with reference TRBV25-1 and TRBJ2-5 gives the whole variable domain EADIYQTPRYLVIGTGKKITLECSQTMGHDKMYWYQQDPGMELHLIHYSYGVNSTEKGDLSSESTVSRIRTEHFPLTLESARPSHTSQYLCASTRAEGLETQYFGPGTRLLVL.

The CDR3 sequence is CASSSPKLAGGPGEQYF. CDR3 DNA: TGTGCCAGCAGCTCCCCCAAACTAGCGGGAGGGCCCGGCGAGCAGTACTTC. The gene calls are TRBV7-9 and TRBJ2-7; TRBD2 agrees at 13 bases. This CDR3 has 17 residues. CDR1 is SEHNR and CDR2 is FQNEAQ in the germline V gene (reference sequence). Trimming cost V 4 bases and J 6 bases; bases outside gene matches: 12. The full variable domain, its missing parts supplied by reference TRBV7-9 and TRBJ2-7, is DTGVSQNPRHKITKRGQNVTFRCDPISEHNRLYWYRQTLGQGPEFLTYFQNEAQLEKSRLLSDRFSAERPKGSFSTLEIQRTEQGDSAMYLCASSSPKLAGGPGEQYFGPGTRLTVT.

The CDR3 DNA is TGCGCCAGTAATAGCGGGAGGGCGACAGATACGCAGTATTTT. It specifies CASNSGRATDTQYF. This chain links TRBV5-1 with TRBJ2-3; TRBD2 matches 11 bases. V shed 8 bases, J shed 3 bases, and the junction held 5 bases outside the gene matches. CDR3 length equals 14 residues. The V gene's germline CDR1 is SGHRS and CDR2 YFSETQ.

There are a few counts of this clone. V is TRBV5-5 and J is TRBJ1-1; D possibly corresponds to TRBD1 (5 bases). The germline gives CDR1 SGHKS, CDR2 YYEKEE (reference sequence). The CDR3 covers 15 residues. Trimming cost V 0 bases and J 2 bases, with 11 bases left between them. The CDR3 nucleotides read TGTGCCAGCAGCTTGGCTGGGGGGGTCAACACTGAAGCTTTCTTT. This sequence encodes CASSLAGGVNTEAFF. The full variable domain, in which reference TRBV5-5 and TRBJ1-1 provide the parts outside the CDR3, is DAGVTQSPTHLIKTRGQQVTLRCSPISGHKSVSWYQQVLGQGPQFIFQYYEKEERGRGNFPDRFSARQFPNYSSELNVNALLLGDSALYLCASSLAGGVNTEAFFGQGTRLTVV.

The chain joins TRBV6-5 to TRBJ2-5; no definite D call. The CDR3 totals 14 residues. CDR1 MNHEY and CDR2 SVGAGI come from the germline V gene. V lost 11 bases and J lost 1, with 17 bases in between. The CDR3 loop reads CAGPVCMPQETQYF. The CDR3 bases are TGTGCCGGCCCAGTCTGTATGCCCCAAGAGACCCAGTACTTC.

The rearrangement links TRBV6-5 to TRBJ2-4, with D possibly TRBD2 on 7 matching bases. Germline CDR1 reads MNHEY; CDR2 reads SVGAGI. This CDR3 contains 15 residues. Trimming shortened V by 0 bases and J by 9 bases, and 15 bases separated the two germline ends. CDR3 nucleotide sequence: TGTGCCAGCAGTTACTCCATGGGGGGGCGGTCCATTCAGTACTTC. It is translated as CASSYSMGGRSIQYF.

The chain recombines TRBV6-5 with TRBJ2-7; no clear D gene. V lost 10 bases to trimming and J lost 1 base, with 11 bases between them. There are 12 residues in the CDR3. Germline V gene sequence: CDR1 MNHEY, CDR2 SVGAGI. DNA of the CDR3: TGTGCCACCAGGACCGGGTCCTACGAGCAGTACTTC. It yields the protein CATRTGSYEQYF.

The chain joins TRBV28 to TRBJ2-2; D is ambiguous. The ends were cut back, 7 bases at V and 1 base at J, with 13 bases in the middle. From germline, CDR1 is MDHEN and CDR2 SYDVKM. The CDR3 is made up of 15 amino acids. The CDR3 protein is CASKEVRLNTGELFF. The DNA of the CDR3 is TGTGCCAGCAAAGAGGTGCGGTTGAACACCGGGGAGCTGTTTTTT.

This chain links TRBV28 with TRBJ1-2, with TRBD1 identical over 7 bases. CDR3 size: 14 residues. Germline values: CDR1 MDHEN, CDR2 SYDVKM. V lost 6 bases to trimming and J lost 5 bases; unmatched junction nucleotides: 9. CDR3 in DNA: TGTGCCAGCAGACCCCCGGACAGGAATTATGGCTACACCTTC. This encodes CASRPPDRNYGYTF.

The rearrangement links TRBV5-5 to TRBJ1-5; unclear D gene. The ends were cut back, 1 base at V and 0 bases at J, with 8 bases in the middle. This CDR3 region has 15 residues. The germline V gene has CDR1 SGHKS and CDR2 YYEKEE (reference sequence). DNA for the CDR3: TGTGCCAGCAGCTTGACTGGAGATAGCAATCAGCCCCAGCATTTT. Its translation is CASSLTGDSNQPQHF.

CDR3 protein: CASSLPLAGGSYEQYF. CDR3 sequence (DNA): TGCGCCAGCAGCTTGCCTCTAGCGGGAGGGTCCTACGAGCAGTACTTC. This chain joins TRBV5-1 and TRBJ2-7; TRBD2 agrees at 12 bases. This CDR3 is built from 16 residues. V dropped 1 base and J dropped 1; count of bases not matched to a gene: 3. From germline, CDR1 is SGHRS and CDR2 YFSETQ.

The chain carries TRBV6-5 and TRBJ2-1; 8 nucleotides line up with TRBD2. With V trimmed by 5 bases and J by 8 bases, 8 bases remained unmatched. CDR3 size: 14 residues. Germline CDR1 reads MNHEY; CDR2 reads SVGAGI. CDR3 nucleotides: TGTGCCAGCAGTAGGGGACTAGAAAGAGATGAGCAGTTCTTC. Its protein product is CASSRGLERDEQFF.

The chain uses TRBV4-1 and TRBJ1-2; D uncertain. This CDR3 contains 14 residues. From germline, CDR1 is MGHRA and CDR2 YSYEKL. Trimming took 1 base from V and 1 from J, leaving 7 bases between them. The chain's CDR3 is CASSQGGYNYGYTF. CDR3 bases: TGCGCCAGCAGCCAAGGAGGATATAACTATGGCTACACCTTC.